A single sample is the source of the 7 T cell receptor beta chains below, sequenced in a study of CD8 T cells in Susac syndrome. When the RNA was reverse transcribed, random hexamers were used with an input of roughly 0.45 to 1 ug. TCRdb recomputed calls from the immunoSEQ multiplex PCR reads with MiXCR, one row per CDR3 protein. Among 150,000 to 160,000 distinct CDR3 sequences listed, around 95% were seen once. The specimen sequenced was CD4+ T cells from PBMCs. The receptors stem from a human donor with Susac syndrome.

The V gene is TRBV20-1, the J gene TRBJ1-1; D perhaps matches TRBD1 (5 bases). Per germline, CDR1 DFQATT and CDR2 SNEGSKA (reference sequence). V was cut by 5 bases and J by 11 bases, with 15 bases left in between. The CDR3 runs 11 residues. The CDR3 sequence: CSAGDVQGAFF. DNA of the CDR3: TGCAGTGCTGGGGACGTTCAGGGCGCTTTCTTT.

This rearrangement joins TRBV12-3 or TRBV12-4 to TRBJ2-3; D is undetermined. The CDR3 extends over 16 amino acids. V was shortened by 5 bases and J by 1 base, with 16 bases between the two germline ends. DNA for the CDR3: TGTGCCAGCAGTCCCTTAGCTATACGTGGCACAGATACGCAGTATTTT. Translated: CASSPLAIRGTDTQYF.

The chain couples TRBV20-1 to TRBJ2-7; tentative D call: TRBD1 (6 bases). Germline values: CDR1 DFQATT, CDR2 SNEGSKA (reference sequence). The CDR3 totals 13 residues. V was cut by 5 bases and J by 5 bases, with 16 bases left in between. The CDR3 DNA follows: TGCAGTGCTTCCCGCAGGGGTGGCGACGAGCAGTACTTC. It encodes CSASRRGGDEQYF.

This sequence joins TRBV19 and TRBJ2-3; D may be TRBD2 (7 bases). Germline assignment: CDR1 LNHDA and CDR2 SQIVND (reference sequence). Trimming took 6 bases from V and 2 from J, leaving 18 bases between them. The CDR3 is 16 residues long. CDR3 bases: TGTGCCAGTAGCCCGAACCGGGGGGCCTACACAGATACGCAGTATTTT. It codes for CASSPNRGAYTDTQYF.

The chain couples TRBV20-1 to TRBJ2-6; the D is unclear. V was clipped by 4 bases and J by 0 bases, with 7 bases between them. Germline lookup yields CDR1 DFQATT and CDR2 SNEGSKA (reference sequence). This CDR3 is 14 amino acids long. The CDR3: CSATQSSGANVLTF. CDR3 in DNA: TGCAGTGCTACCCAGAGCTCTGGGGCCAACGTCCTGACTTTC.

The chain employs TRBV25-1 and TRBJ1-1; D is unresolved. The V and J ends lost 7 bases and 0 bases respectively, with 9 bases between them. This CDR3 contains 13 residues. The germline CDR1 and CDR2 sequences are MGHDK and SYGVNS. The CDR3 spells CASTDYLNTEAFF. CDR3 in DNA: TGTGCCAGCACAGACTATTTGAACACTGAAGCTTTCTTT.

The chain joins TRBV20-1 to TRBJ1-6; D unclear. Between the trimmed V and J ends, which lost 1 base and 8 bases, there was a span of 9 bases. CDR3 length: 13 amino acids. CDR1 is DFQATT, CDR2 SNEGSKA, per germline (reference sequence). CDR3 residues: CSARGRQDSPLHF. The CDR3 DNA reads TGCAGTGCTAGAGGCAGGCAAGATTCACCCCTCCACTTT.